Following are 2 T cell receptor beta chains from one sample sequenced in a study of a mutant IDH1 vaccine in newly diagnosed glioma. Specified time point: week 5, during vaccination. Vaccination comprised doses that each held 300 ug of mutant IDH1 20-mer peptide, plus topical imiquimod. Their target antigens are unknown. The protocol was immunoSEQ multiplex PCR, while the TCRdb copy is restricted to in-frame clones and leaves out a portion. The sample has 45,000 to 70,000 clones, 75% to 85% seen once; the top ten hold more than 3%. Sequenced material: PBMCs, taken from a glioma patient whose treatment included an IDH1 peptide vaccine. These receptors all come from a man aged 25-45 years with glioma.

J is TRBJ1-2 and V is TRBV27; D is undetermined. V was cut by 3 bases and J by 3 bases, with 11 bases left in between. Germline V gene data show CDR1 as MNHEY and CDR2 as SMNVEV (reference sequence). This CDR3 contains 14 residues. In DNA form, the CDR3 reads TGTGCCAGCAGTTTTCTAGGTCGCGACTATGGCTACACCTTC. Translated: CASSFLGRDYGYTF.

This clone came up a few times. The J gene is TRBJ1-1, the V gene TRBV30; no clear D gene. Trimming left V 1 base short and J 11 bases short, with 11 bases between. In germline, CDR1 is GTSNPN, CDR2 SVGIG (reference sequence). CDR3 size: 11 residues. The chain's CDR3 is CAWSGAGLAFF. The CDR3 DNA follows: TGTGCCTGGAGTGGGGCAGGCCTTGCTTTCTTT. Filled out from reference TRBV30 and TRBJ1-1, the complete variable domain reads SQTIHQWPATLVQPVGSPLSLECTVEGTSNPNLYWYRQAAGRGLQLLFYSVGIGQISSEVPQNLSASRPQDRQFILSSKKLLLSDSGFYLCAWSGAGLAFFGQGTRLTVV.